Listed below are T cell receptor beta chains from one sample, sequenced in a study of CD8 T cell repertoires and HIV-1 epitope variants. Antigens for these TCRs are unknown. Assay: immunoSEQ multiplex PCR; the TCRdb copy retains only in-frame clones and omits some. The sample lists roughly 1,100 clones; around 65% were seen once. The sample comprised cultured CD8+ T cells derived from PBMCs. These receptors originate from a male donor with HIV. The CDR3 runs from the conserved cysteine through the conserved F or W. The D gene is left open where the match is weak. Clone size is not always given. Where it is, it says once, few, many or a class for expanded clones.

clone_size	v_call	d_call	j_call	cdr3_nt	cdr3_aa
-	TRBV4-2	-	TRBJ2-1	TGTGCCAGCAGCCAGGAAACAACTGACGCGCGGTATGAGCAGTTCTTC	CASSQETTDARYEQFF
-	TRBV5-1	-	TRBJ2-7	TGCGCCAGCAGCTTTAAAGATACAGGGGGGGCCTACGAGCAGTACTTC	CASSFKDTGGAYEQYF
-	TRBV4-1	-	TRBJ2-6	TGCGCCAGCATGGGGGCAGGGCGTAGCTCTGGGGCCAACGTCCTGACTTTC	CASMGAGRSSGANVLTF
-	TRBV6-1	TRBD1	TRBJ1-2	TGTGCCAGCAACGGACAGGGGGCGGATGGCTACACCTTC	CASNGQGADGYTF
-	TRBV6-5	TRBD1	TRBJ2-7	TGTGCCAGCAGTTACTCGGGTACAGGGGCCGCCTACGAGCAGTACTTC	CASSYSGTGAAYEQYF
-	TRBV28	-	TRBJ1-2	TGTGCCAGCAGCCAGCGGGGCCTAGGCTACACCTTC	CASSQRGLGYTF
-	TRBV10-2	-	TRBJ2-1	TGCGCCAGCTCGGTCGGAGTGGGTTTCAATGAGCAGTTCTTC	CASSVGVGFNEQFF
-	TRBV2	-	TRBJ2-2	TGTGCCAGCAAGTCAACATACGCGAACACCGGGGAGCTGTTTTTT	CASKSTYANTGELFF
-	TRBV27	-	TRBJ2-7	TGTGCCAGCAGTAGGGGTCCTTCCTACGAGCAGTACTTC	CASSRGPSYEQYF
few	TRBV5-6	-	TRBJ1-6	TGTGCCAGCAGCTTCCTCCAGGGCGTGAATTCACCCCTCCACTTT	CASSFLQGVNSPLHF
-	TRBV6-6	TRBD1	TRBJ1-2	TGTGCCAGCAGTTACGGGACAGCGATTTACTATGGCTACACCTTC	CASSYGTAIYYGYTF
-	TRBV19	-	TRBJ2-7	TGTGCCAGTAGTATAGATTTTGAAGGCGATTTAACCTACGAGCAGTACTTC	CASSIDFEGDLTYEQYF
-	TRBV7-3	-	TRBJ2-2	TGTGCCAGCAGCCCCCCGGGGACGAACACCGGGGAGCTGTTTTTT	CASSPPGTNTGELFF
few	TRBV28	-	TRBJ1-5	TGTGCCAGCAGTCCCTCGAGTAGCAATCAGCCCCAGCATTTT	CASSPSSSNQPQHF
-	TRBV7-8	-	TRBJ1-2	TGTGCCAGCAGCTTACGGAGGGACTATGGCTACACCTTC	CASSLRRDYGYTF
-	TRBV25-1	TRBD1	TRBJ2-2	TGTGCCAGCAGTGACGGGACAGCCACCGGGGAGCTGTTTTTT	CASSDGTATGELFF
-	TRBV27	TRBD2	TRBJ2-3	TGTGCCAGCAGTCCCGCGGGAGATCAAGATACGCAGTATTTT	CASSPAGDQDTQYF
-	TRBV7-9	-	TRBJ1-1	TGTGCCAGCAGCTTAAATGGGGGTTCCAACACTGAAGCTTTCTTT	CASSLNGGSNTEAFF
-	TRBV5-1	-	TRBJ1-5	TGCGCCAGCAGCCCGGTACCTGACATCGGGAGGGCTCAGCCCCAGCATTTT	CASSPVPDIGRAQPQHF
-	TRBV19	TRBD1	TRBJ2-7	TGTGCCAGTAGGTCAGCGGGACAGGGCTTCTACGAGCAGTACTTC	CASRSAGQGFYEQYF
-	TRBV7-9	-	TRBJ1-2	TGTGCCAGCAGCCCGACAGGTAGCTATGGCTACACCTTC	CASSPTGSYGYTF
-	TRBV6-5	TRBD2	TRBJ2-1	TGTGCCAGCAGTTACTCACCTAGCGGGAGTAGGAATGAGCAGTTCTTC	CASSYSPSGSRNEQFF
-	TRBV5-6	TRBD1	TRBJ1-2	TGTGCCAGCAGCTTGGGGGACAGCGTTTGGGGCTACACCTTC	CASSLGDSVWGYTF
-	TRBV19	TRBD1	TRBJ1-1	TGTGCCAGTAGGACAGGGGTGCGGAACACTGAAGCTTTCTTT	CASRTGVRNTEAFF
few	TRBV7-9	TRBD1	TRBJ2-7	TGTGCCAGCAGCTTAAAGTTTGGGCAGGGGGCCCACGAGCAGTACTTC	CASSLKFGQGAHEQYF
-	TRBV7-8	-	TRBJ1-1	TGTGCCAGCAGCCCCGGCCTCGGTGGAGTAGGTGAAGCTTTCTTT	CASSPGLGGVGEAFF
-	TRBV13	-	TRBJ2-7	TGTGCCAGCAGCTTGGGACCGCCGACTGCCTCCTACGAGCAGTACTTC	CASSLGPPTASYEQYF
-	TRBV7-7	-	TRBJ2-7	TGTGCCAGCAGCCCCGGGCTGACCTACGAGCAGTACTTC	CASSPGLTYEQYF
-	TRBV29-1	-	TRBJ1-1	TGCAGCGCATCCCTGACAGATATGAACACTGAAGCTTTCTTT	CSASLTDMNTEAFF
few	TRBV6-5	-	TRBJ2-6	TGTGCCAGCACCTTAGTATCTGGGGCCAACGTCCTGACTTTC	CASTLVSGANVLTF
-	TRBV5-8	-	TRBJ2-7	TGTGCCAGCAGCCCTACTACGAGCTCCTACGAGCAGTACTTC	CASSPTTSSYEQYF
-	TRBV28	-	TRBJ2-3	TGTGCCAGCAGTTCGGGACTTGGTATTGCTGGCACAGATACGCAGTATTTT	CASSSGLGIAGTDTQYF
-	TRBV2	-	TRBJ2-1	TGTGCCAGCAGTGAAGCGCTAGGTCCACGCAGTGAGCAGTTCTTC	CASSEALGPRSEQFF
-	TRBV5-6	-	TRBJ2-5	TGTGCCAGCAGCCCAGGGGGGTACGAGACCCAGTACTTC	CASSPGGYETQYF
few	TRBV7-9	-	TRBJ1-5	TGTGCCAGCAGCCCGAGCTATAGCAATCAGCCCCAGCATTTT	CASSPSYSNQPQHF
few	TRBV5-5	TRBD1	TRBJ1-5	TGTGCCAGCAGCTTGGATACAGGGGGCGGCCAGCCCCAGCATTTT	CASSLDTGGGQPQHF
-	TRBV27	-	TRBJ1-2	TGTGCCAGCAGTTTCTGGCCTCTGTCTGACGGCTACACCTTC	CASSFWPLSDGYTF
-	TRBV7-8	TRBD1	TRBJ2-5	TGTGCCAGCAGCTTATTAGGGGGCGCTGGGGAGACCCAGTACTTC	CASSLLGGAGETQYF
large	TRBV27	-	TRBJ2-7	TGTGCCAGCAGTTTATCACAGGGAACCCTCTCCTACGAGCAGTACTTC	CASSLSQGTLSYEQYF
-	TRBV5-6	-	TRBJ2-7	TGTGCCAGCAGCCTGACAGGTTCCGCCTACGAGCAGTACTTC	CASSLTGSAYEQYF
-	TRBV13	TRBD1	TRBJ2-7	TGTGCCAGCAGCCCAATGGGACAGGGTGTCTACGAGCAGTACTTC	CASSPMGQGVYEQYF
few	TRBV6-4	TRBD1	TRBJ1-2	TGTGCCAGCAGTGTCCCCCCCAGGGACAGGGGGCTTGTCTATGGCTACACCTTC	CASSVPPRDRGLVYGYTF
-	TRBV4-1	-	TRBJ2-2	TGCGCCAGCAGTTTGAGGCTTGGCACCGGGGAGCTGTTTTTT	CASSLRLGTGELFF
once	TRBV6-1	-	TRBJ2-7	TGTGCCAGCAGTGAATTTGAGACAGGTTTACCCGAGCAGTACTTC	CASSEFETGLPEQYF
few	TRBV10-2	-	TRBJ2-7	TGCGCCAGCGCCCCAGGCAGCCTTTGGGACGAGCAGTACTTC	CASAPGSLWDEQYF
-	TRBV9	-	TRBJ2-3	TGTGCCAGCAGCATGCCCGGTCCCGGACAGATATCTGCAGATACGCAGTATTTT	CASSMPGPGQISADTQYF
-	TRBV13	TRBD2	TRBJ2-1	TGTGCCAGCAGCTCCACTAGCGACTACAATGAGCAGTTCTTC	CASSSTSDYNEQFF
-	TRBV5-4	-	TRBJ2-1	TGTGCCAGCAGCCCCCAGGGTGGACTCCCCGCCGACAATGAGCAGTTCTTC	CASSPQGGLPADNEQFF
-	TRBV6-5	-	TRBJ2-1	TGTGCCAGCAGGTCATGGGCGGAAGAGCAGTTCTTC	CASRSWAEEQFF
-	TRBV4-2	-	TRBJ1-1	TGTGCCAGCAGCCAAGGTTCAGGGACTGAAGCTTTCTTT	CASSQGSGTEAFF
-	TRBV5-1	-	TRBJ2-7	TGCGCCAGCAGCTTGGAGGGGATGGAATACGAGCAGTACTTC	CASSLEGMEYEQYF
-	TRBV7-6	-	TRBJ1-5	TGTGCCAGCAGCTTAGGCGAGGGATACAATCAGCCCCAGCATTTT	CASSLGEGYNQPQHF
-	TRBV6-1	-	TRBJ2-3	TGTGCCAGCAGTGAAGCAAGGGTAGGCACAGATACGCAGTATTTT	CASSEARVGTDTQYF
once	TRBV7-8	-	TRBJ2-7	TGTGCCAGCAGCTTAGGCGGGGCAACCTACGAGCAGTACTTC	CASSLGGATYEQYF
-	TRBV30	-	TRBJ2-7	TGTGCCTGGAGTGTACCTACAGGCAGTTCCGAGCAGTACTTC	CAWSVPTGSSEQYF